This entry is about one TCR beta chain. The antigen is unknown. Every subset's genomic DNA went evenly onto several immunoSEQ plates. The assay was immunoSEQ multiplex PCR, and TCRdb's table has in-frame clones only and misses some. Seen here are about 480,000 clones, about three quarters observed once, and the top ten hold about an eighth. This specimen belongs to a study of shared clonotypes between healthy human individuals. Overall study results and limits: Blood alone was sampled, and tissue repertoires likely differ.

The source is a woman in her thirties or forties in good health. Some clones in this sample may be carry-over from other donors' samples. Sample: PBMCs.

Here the CDR3 reads CASSPLGLEVYGYTF. The DNA of the CDR3 is TGTGCCAGCAGCCCTCTGGGCCTAGAGGTCTATGGCTACACCTTC. The chain is built from TRBV5-4 and TRBJ1-2; no definite D call. Trimming shortened V by 4 bases and J by 4 bases, and 17 bases separated the two germline ends. The CDR3 covers 15 residues. Germline values: CDR1 SGHNT, CDR2 YYREEE (reference sequence).